The clone carrying this T cell receptor beta chain was picked up a small number of times. The antigen is undetermined. The germline gives CDR1 LNHDA, CDR2 SQIVND (reference sequence). J lost 10 bases, V lost 4 bases, and 13 bases had no gene match. This CDR3 contains 15 residues. Libraries for TCRalpha and TCRbeta carried sample barcodes and unique molecular identifiers via 5'RACE. Each CDR3 protein gets one entry after TCRdb re-called the 5' RACE reads with MiXCR. The sample has 500,000 to 650,000 distinct CDR3 sequences; roughly 20% are singletons. These data belong to a study of T-cell memory formation after mild COVID-19. About the study: Across donors, TCR clusters were largely donor specific.

Findings of the study overall: The study detected some responding clones in pre-infection memory, suggesting cross-reactive memory joined. Clones contracting across day 15 to 85 had a balanced CD4/CD8 profile; later expanding clones leaned CD4+.

The source material was PBMCs or a T cell subset sorted from them (not recorded which). The TCR comes from an adult woman who had mild COVID-19 (a few samples of this study predate the infection). Cell type and time point are not known. The V and J genes are TRBV19 and TRBJ2-1, with 7 bases lining up with TRBD2. Here the CDR3 reads CASSTGTTPTAEQFF. Here the CDR3 DNA reads TGTGCCAGTAGTACCGGGACTACACCTACCGCGGAGCAGTTCTTC.